The subject of this entry is one T cell receptor beta chain. Its antigen is unknown. This record comes from a study of CXCR3-negative and CXCR3-positive naive CD8 T cells. Study conclusions and caveats: Naive cells, whether CXCR3-negative or CXCR3-positive, had similar TRBV-TRBJ usage, while memory cells differed. High diversity, comparable across both naive subsets, contrasted with much lower diversity in memory CD8+ cells. Fresh PBMCs served for most assays, and CXCR3 expression fell partially after cryopreservation.

UMI-tagged TRB cDNA libraries were built via 5' RACE. Following a re-call of the 5' RACE reads, TCRdb has one entry per CDR3 protein and lacks DNA. This sample's clone table lists thousands of distinct CDR3 sequences. A CD45RO-CCR7+CD27+CD95- phenotype identified naive CD8+ T cells. This CDR3 spans 16 amino acids. The germline gives CDR1 SNHLY, CDR2 FYNNEI. Specimen: naive CXCR3- CD8+ T cells from blood. Subset reported: CD45RO-CCR7+CD27+CD95- naive CD8+ T cells lacking CXCR3 (TNR3-). This sequence originates from a human donor in good health. Some clones in this sample may be carry-over from other donors' samples. The J gene is TRBJ2-1, the V gene TRBV2; with no DNA, the TCRdb D assignment of TRBD2 cannot be verified. CDR3 sequence reads: CASSEARREGPYEQFF.